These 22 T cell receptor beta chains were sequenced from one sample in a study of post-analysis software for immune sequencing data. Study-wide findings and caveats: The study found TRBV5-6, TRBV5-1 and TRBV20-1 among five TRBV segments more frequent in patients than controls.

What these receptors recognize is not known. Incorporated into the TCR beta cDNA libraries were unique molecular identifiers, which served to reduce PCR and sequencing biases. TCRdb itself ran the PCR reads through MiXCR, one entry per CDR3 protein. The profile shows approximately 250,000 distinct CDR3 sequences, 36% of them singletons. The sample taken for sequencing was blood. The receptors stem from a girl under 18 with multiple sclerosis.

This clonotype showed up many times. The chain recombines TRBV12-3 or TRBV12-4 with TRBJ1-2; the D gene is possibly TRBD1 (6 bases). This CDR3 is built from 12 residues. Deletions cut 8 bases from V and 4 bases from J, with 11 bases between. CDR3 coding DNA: TGTGCCAGCGGAAGAGGGGGCTATGGCTACACCTTC. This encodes CASGRGGYGYTF.

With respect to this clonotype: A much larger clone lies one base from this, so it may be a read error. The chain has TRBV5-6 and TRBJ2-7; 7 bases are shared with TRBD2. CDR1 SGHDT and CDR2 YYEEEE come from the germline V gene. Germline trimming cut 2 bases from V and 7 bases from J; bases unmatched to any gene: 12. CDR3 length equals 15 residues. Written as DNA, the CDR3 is TGTGCCAGCAGCTTTGTCCTAGCGGCTGGGAATGAGCAGTACTTC. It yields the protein CASSFVLAAGNEQYF.

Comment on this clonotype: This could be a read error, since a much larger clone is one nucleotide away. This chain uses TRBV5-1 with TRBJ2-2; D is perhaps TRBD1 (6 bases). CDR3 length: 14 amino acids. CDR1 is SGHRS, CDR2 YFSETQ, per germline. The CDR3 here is CATRQESNTGELVF. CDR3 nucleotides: TGCGCCACCAGACAGGAGTCGAACACCGGGGAGCTGGTTTTT.

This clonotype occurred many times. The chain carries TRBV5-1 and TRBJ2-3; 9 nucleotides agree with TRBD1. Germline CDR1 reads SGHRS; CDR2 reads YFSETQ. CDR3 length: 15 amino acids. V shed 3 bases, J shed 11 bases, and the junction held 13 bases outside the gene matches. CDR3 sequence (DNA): TGCGCCAGCAGCTGGTGGGACAGGGATGACGCAGTGCAGTATTTT. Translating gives CASSWWDRDDAVQYF.

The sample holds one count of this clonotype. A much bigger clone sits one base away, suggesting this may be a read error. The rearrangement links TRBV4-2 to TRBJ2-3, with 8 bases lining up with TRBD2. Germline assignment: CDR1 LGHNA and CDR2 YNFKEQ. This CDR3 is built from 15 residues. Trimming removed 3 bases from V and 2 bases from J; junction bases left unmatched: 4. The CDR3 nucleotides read TGTGCCAGCAGCCAGAGAGCGGGAGCCACAGATACGCAGTATTTT. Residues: CASSQRAGATDTQYF.

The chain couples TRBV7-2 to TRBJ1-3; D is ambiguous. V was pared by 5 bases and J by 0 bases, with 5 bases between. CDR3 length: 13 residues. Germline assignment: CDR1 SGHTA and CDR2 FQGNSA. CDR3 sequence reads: CASSASSGNTIYF. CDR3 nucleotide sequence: TGTGCCAGCAGCGCTAGCTCTGGAAACACCATATATTTT.

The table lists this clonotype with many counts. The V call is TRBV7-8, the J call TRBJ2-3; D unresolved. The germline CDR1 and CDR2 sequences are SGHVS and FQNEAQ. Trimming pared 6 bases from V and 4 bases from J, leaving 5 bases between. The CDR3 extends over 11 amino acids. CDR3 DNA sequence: TGTGCCAGCAGTAATCCAGATACGCAGTATTTT. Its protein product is CASSNPDTQYF.

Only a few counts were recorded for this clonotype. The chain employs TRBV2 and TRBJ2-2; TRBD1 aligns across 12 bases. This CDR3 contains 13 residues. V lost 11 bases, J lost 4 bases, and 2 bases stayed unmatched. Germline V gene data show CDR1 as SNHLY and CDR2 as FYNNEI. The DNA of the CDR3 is TGTGCCGGGGGACAGGGGGCCACCGGGGAGCTGTTTTTT. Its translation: CAGGQGATGELFF. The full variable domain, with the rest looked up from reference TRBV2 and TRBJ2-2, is EPEVTQTPSHQVTQMGQEVILRCVPISNHLYFYWYRQILGQKVEFLVSFYNNEISEKSEIFDDQFSVERPDGSNFTLKIRSTKLEDSAMYFCAGGQGATGELFFGEGSRLTVL.

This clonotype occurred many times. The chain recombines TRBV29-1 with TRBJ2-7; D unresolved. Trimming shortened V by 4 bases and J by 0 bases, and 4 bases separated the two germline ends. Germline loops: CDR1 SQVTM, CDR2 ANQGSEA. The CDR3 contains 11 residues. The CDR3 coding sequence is TGCAGCGTTGGTAGCTCCTACGAGCAGTACTTC. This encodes CSVGSSYEQYF.

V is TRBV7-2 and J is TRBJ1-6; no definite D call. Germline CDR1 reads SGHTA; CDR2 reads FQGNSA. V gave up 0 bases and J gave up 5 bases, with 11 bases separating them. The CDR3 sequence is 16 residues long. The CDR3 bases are TGTGCCAGCAGCTTAGCGGCCAGGAGAAATAATTCACCCCTCCACTTT. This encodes CASSLAARRNNSPLHF.

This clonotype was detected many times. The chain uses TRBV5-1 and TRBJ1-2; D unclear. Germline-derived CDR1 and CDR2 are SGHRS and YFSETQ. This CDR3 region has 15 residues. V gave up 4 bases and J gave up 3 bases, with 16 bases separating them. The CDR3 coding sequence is TGCGCCAGCAGCCCCCACGTAGGGTCGCACTATGGCTACACCTTC. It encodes CASSPHVGSHYGYTF.

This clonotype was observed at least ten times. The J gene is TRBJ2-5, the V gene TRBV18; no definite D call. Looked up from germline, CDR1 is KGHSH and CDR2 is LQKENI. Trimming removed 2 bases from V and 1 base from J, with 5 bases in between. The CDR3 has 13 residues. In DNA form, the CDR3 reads TGTGCCAGCTCACCAAATATCCAAGAGACCCAGTACTTC. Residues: CASSPNIQETQYF.

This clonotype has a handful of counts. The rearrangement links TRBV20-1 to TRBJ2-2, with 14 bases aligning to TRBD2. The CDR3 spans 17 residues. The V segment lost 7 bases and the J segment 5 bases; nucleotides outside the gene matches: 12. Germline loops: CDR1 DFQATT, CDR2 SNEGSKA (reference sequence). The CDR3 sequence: CSVTASGLAGGTGELFF. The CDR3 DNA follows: TGCAGTGTTACCGCCTCTGGACTAGCGGGGGGAACCGGGGAGCTGTTTTTT.

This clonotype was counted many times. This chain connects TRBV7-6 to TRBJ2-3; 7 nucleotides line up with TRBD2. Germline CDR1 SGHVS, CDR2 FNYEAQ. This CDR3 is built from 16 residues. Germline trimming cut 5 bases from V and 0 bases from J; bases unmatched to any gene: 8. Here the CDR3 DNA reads TGTGCCAGCAGCGTAAACTCGGGGGGAAGCACAGATACGCAGTATTTT. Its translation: CASSVNSGGSTDTQYF.

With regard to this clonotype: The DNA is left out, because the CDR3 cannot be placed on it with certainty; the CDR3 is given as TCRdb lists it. This CDR3 reads CSAVLGGGDTQYF. This chain links TRBV20-1 with TRBJ2-3; the table's D call TRBD2 went unverified against the DNA. The CDR3 is made up of 13 amino acids, end residues included. Germline loops: CDR1 DFQATT, CDR2 SNEGSKA (reference sequence).

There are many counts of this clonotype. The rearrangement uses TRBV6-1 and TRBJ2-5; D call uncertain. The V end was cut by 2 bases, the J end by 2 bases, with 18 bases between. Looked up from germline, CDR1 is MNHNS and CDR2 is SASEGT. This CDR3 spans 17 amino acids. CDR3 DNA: TGTGCCAGCAGTGAACATTGGGCAGGCCCTCGACAAGAGACCCAGTACTTC. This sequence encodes CASSEHWAGPRQETQYF.

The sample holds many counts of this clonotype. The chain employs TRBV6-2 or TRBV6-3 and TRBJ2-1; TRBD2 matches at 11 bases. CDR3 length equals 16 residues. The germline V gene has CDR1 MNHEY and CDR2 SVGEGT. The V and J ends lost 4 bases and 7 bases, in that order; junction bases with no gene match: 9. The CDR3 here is CASSFQLAGVGNEQFF. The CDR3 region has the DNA TGTGCCAGCAGTTTTCAACTAGCGGGAGTAGGGAATGAGCAGTTCTTC.

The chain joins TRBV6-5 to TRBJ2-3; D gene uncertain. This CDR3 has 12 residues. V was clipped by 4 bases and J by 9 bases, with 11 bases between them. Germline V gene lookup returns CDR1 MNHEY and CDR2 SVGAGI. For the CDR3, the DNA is TGTGCCAGCAGTTCCTACGTGGGCACGCAGTATTTT. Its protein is CASSSYVGTQYF.

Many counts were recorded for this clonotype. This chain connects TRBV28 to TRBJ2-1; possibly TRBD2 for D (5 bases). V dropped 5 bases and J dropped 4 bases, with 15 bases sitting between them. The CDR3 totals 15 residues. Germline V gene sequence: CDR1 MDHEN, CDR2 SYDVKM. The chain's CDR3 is CASSPPSSFYNEQFF. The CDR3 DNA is TGTGCCAGCAGTCCCCCATCTAGCTTTTACAATGAGCAGTTCTTC.

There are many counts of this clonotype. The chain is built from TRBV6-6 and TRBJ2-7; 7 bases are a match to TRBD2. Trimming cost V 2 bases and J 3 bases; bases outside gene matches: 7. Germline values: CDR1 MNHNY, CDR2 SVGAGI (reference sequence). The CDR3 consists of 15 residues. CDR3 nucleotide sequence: TGTGCCAGCAGTTACGGGGAGGGCGCCTACTACGAGCAGTACTTC. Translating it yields CASSYGEGAYYEQYF.

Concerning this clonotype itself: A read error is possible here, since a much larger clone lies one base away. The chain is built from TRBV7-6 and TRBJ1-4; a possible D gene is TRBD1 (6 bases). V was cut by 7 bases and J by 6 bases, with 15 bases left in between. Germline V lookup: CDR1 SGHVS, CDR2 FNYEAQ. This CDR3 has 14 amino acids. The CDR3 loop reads CASNGAGVDEKLFF. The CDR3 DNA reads TGTGCCAGCAACGGGGCAGGGGTGGATGAAAAACTGTTTTTT.

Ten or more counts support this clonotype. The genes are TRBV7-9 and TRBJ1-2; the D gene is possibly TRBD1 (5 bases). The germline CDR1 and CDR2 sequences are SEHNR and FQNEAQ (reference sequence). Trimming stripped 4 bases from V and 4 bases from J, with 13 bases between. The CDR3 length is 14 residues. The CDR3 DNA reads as TGTGCCAGCAGCTCGCGGGGACGGGGCTATGGCTACACCTTC. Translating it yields CASSSRGRGYGYTF.